This TCR beta chain stems from a study of control samples from healthy donors and cancer patients. The sample holds one count of this clone. The CDR3 consists of 15 residues. Germline CDR1 reads SGHKS; CDR2 reads YYEKEE (reference sequence). V lost 4 bases to trimming and J lost 7 bases; unmatched junction nucleotides: 6. TCRdb's table, derived via immunoSEQ multiplex PCR, lists solely in-frame clones and lacks some. The top ten hold 5.8% of the sample, which has about 150,000 clones, 80% to 95% seen once. The sequenced sample consisted of blood. The sequence came from a man younger than 35 in good health. The rearrangement joins TRBV5-5 to TRBJ2-1, with 12 bases that match TRBD2. The CDR3 region is CASSPRTSGINEQFF. The CDR3 coding sequence is TGTGCCAGCAGCCCGAGGACTAGCGGGATAAATGAGCAGTTCTTC.